This T cell receptor (beta chain) was identified in a study of shared clonotypes between healthy human individuals. Recent acute infections and vaccinations were absent in the healthy HIV-negative adult donors. All participating donors were Caucasian adults from Nashville, Tennessee. V lost 6 bases and J lost 1; bases outside the gene matches: 2. CDR3 length equals 15 residues. The germline gives CDR1 SGHAT, CDR2 FQDESV (reference sequence). Concerning this clone itself: Antigen specificity is unknown.

The authors ran unsorted PBMC replicate PCRs on 300 ng DNA, 32,000 or so T cell genomes. The method was immunoSEQ multiplex PCR; TCRdb's version includes in-frame clones alone and lacks a portion of them. The sample holds roughly 490,000 clones; around 80% are singletons and the top ten take approximately 13%. Study-level findings and limits: An expected dependence of interdonor clonotype sharing on sequencing depth was noted.

This TCR was sampled from a woman aged 40 to 49 in good health. Some clones in this sample may be carry-over from other donors' samples. The chain employs TRBV11-1 and TRBJ1-3, with TRBD1 matching over 11 bases. Sequenced material: PBMCs. The DNA for the CDR3 is TGTGCCAGCAGAGGGGACAGGGGGTCTGGAAACACCATATATTTT. Translation gives CASRGDRGSGNTIYF.